One sample yielded the 11 T cell receptor beta chains listed below, sequenced in a study of T-cell reconstitution after alpha-beta-depleted transplantation in children. The authors prepared the TCRbeta library with unique molecular identifiers. TCRdb itself ran the PCR reads through MiXCR, one entry per CDR3 protein. The sample contains about 170,000 distinct CDR3 sequences, 11% of which appear only once. The sample consisted of PBMCs, taken before TCRalphabeta/CD19-depleted stem cell transplant. The receptors originated from a boy between 2 and 15 years old with acute myeloid leukemia, due to receive a stem cell transplant.

This clonotype appeared many times. V and J are TRBV5-1 and TRBJ2-3; the D is unclear. Germline V CDR1 and CDR2: SGHRS, YFSETQ. The germline V and J ends were trimmed by 2 bases and 3 bases, with 13 bases remaining between them. The CDR3 has 15 amino acids. The CDR3, as DNA: TGCGCCAGCAGCTTCGGAGTCCTAGGTACAGATACGCAGTATTTT. This gives the protein CASSFGVLGTDTQYF.

In the case of this clonotype: This may be a read error, as it is one base from a much larger clone. The V call is TRBV30, the J call TRBJ1-1; no firm D call. The CDR3 totals 12 residues. CDR1 and CDR2 (germline): GTSNPN, SVGIG (reference sequence). The V end lost 4 bases, the J end lost 7 bases, and 13 bases lay between the germline ends. CDR3 nucleotides: TGTGCCTGGACCACTTGGGATGGTGAAGCTTTCTTT. Translation: CAWTTWDGEAFF.

This clonotype was counted many times. The J gene is TRBJ2-5, the V gene TRBV5-6, with D possibly being TRBD1 or TRBD2 (5 bases each). CDR3 length equals 15 residues. Germline lookup yields CDR1 SGHDT and CDR2 YYEEEE. V was trimmed by 5 bases and J by 3 bases, leaving 17 bases between them. CDR3 in DNA: TGTGCCAGCAGTGCGGGTAGGGGATGGGAAGAGACCCAGTACTTC. Its translation: CASSAGRGWEETQYF. Together with reference TRBV5-6 and TRBJ2-5, the CDR3 gives the full variable domain: DAGVTQSPTHLIKTRGQQVTLRCSPKSGHDTVSWYQQALGQGPQFIFQYYEEEERQRGNFPDRFSGHQFPNYSSELNVNALLLGDSALYLCASSAGRGWEETQYFGPGTRLLVL.

This clonotype showed up many times. This CDR3 reads CASSLSTRAEEQFF. The CDR3, as DNA: TGTGCCAGCAGTTTATCCACCCGTGCCGAAGAGCAGTTCTTC. The V gene is TRBV27, the J gene TRBJ2-1; D is undetermined. CDR1 is MNHEY and CDR2 is SMNVEV in the germline V gene (reference sequence). V was shortened by 0 bases and J by 10 bases, with 13 bases between the two germline ends. The CDR3 has 14 amino acids.

Ten or more counts support this clonotype. This chain joins TRBV12-3 or TRBV12-4 and TRBJ2-3; TRBD2 matches at 11 bases. Germline trimming cut 2 bases from V and 4 bases from J; bases unmatched to any gene: 5. The length of the CDR3 is 16 residues. CDR3 bases: TGTGCCAGCAGTTTATTAGTAGCGGGGGGGGCAGATACGCAGTATTTT. This gives the protein CASSLLVAGGADTQYF.

This clonotype was seen many times. The chain combines TRBV19 with TRBJ1-2, with 7 positions matching TRBD1. Losses at the gene ends were 6 bases for V and 4 bases for J; bases not matched to a gene: 8. The germline V gene encodes CDR1 LNHDA and CDR2 SQIVND (reference sequence). CDR3 length: 14 amino acids. The CDR3 nucleotides read TGTGCCAGTAGGGCGACAGGGTCCACCTATGGCTACACCTTC. Its protein product is CASRATGSTYGYTF.

This clonotype has ten or more counts. The genes are TRBV20-1 and TRBJ2-7, with unresolved D. Per germline, CDR1 DFQATT and CDR2 SNEGSKA (reference sequence). V lost 5 bases, J lost 4 bases, and 6 bases lay in between. CDR3 length: 10 amino acids. The CDR3 sequence: CSALEYEQYF. The CDR3 DNA is TGCAGTGCTCTCGAATACGAGCAGTACTTC.

This clonotype was detected ten times or more. DNA of the CDR3: TGCGCCAGCAGCCCAGGGCGGCCGTGGAACACCGGGGAGCTGTTTTTT. Translation: CASSPGRPWNTGELFF. The chain links TRBV4-1 to TRBJ2-2; possible D gene TRBD1, 5 bases. Germline V gives CDR1 MGHRA, CDR2 YSYEKL. V gave up 4 bases and J gave up 1 base, with 13 bases separating them. CDR3 length equals 16 residues.

J is TRBJ2-7 and V is TRBV28, with 9 bases identical to TRBD1. CDR1 and CDR2 (germline): MDHEN, SYDVKM. The CDR3 extends over 14 amino acids. Trimming at V came to 5 bases and at J to 4 bases, leaving 6 bases not matched to a gene. As DNA, the CDR3 is TGTGCCAGCAGTCCGGGACAGGGAAGATACGAGCAGTACTTC. This sequence encodes CASSPGQGRYEQYF.

This clonotype was seen a few times. This sequence joins TRBV5-6 and TRBJ2-1; the D is unclear. Germline CDR1 SGHDT, CDR2 YYEEEE. Trimming removed 0 bases at V and 10 bases at J, with 2 bases between. This CDR3 has 10 residues. CDR3 protein: CASSLVEQFF. The CDR3, as DNA: TGTGCCAGCAGCTTGGTCGAGCAGTTCTTC.

This clonotype was recorded at least ten times. This chain links TRBV9 with TRBJ2-4; tentatively, D is TRBD1 or TRBD2 (5 bases each). Germline V gene sequence: CDR1 SGDLS, CDR2 YYNGEE. Trimming cost V 4 bases and J 6 bases, with 14 bases left between them. There are 14 residues in the CDR3. The DNA of the CDR3 is TGTGCCAGCAGCACCACGGGGCCGGGAAACATTCAGTACTTC. Protein sequence: CASSTTGPGNIQYF.